The 15 T cell receptor beta chains in this list originate from one sample, sequenced in a study of blood T cells in healthy people across ages. A second roughly 7 to 11 cycle PCR used barcoded and J-beta primers. TCRdb reprocessed the 5' RACE reads with MiXCR, giving one entry per CDR3 protein. The profile shows 850,000 to 1,300,000 distinct CDR3 sequences, 40% to 50% of them singletons. Sequencing was carried out using blood. The source is a woman aged 55 to 70 in good health.

The rearrangement joins TRBV7-9 to TRBJ2-2; D is ambiguous. CDR1 SEHNR and CDR2 FQNEAQ come from the germline V gene (reference sequence). The CDR3 totals 10 residues. Trimming pared 7 bases from V and 6 bases from J, leaving 3 bases between. The DNA of the CDR3 is TGTGCCAGCAATCCCGGGGAGCTGTTTTTT. Its translation: CASNPGELFF.

The chain has TRBV20-1 and TRBJ2-2, with TRBD2 as a possible D gene (6 bases). The CDR3 is 13 amino acids. CDR1 DFQATT and CDR2 SNEGSKA come from the germline V gene (reference sequence). Between the trimmed V and J ends, which lost 6 bases and 7 bases, there was a span of 15 bases. CDR3 region: CSAPLRRDGELFF. The CDR3 DNA reads TGCAGTGCCCCCCTAAGGCGGGACGGGGAGCTGTTTTTT.

This chain links TRBV29-1 with TRBJ2-3, with D perhaps TRBD1 (5 bases). The V gene's germline CDR1 is SQVTM and CDR2 ANQGSEA. V was clipped by 5 bases and J by 0 bases, with 6 bases between them. The CDR3 totals 12 residues. The CDR3 sequence is CSVRQSTDTQYF. CDR3 nucleotide sequence: TGCAGCGTTCGACAGAGCACAGATACGCAGTATTTT.

The table lists this clonotype with a few counts. The rearrangement joins TRBV15 to TRBJ2-6; D is uncertain. Trimming removed 1 base from V and 2 bases from J, with 6 bases in between. CDR1 LNHNV and CDR2 YYDKDF come from the germline V gene (reference sequence). The CDR3 sequence is 15 residues long. The CDR3 sequence: CATSRAGAGANVLTF. CDR3 sequence (DNA): TGTGCCACCAGCAGAGCAGGAGCTGGGGCCAACGTCCTGACTTTC.

This clonotype was observed a few times. This sequence joins TRBV29-1 and TRBJ2-1; D is ambiguous. CDR1 SQVTM and CDR2 ANQGSEA come from the germline V gene. V was cut by 4 bases and J by 13 bases, with 14 bases left in between. There are 11 residues in the CDR3. CDR3 residues: CSVGRPPVQFF. The CDR3 coding sequence is TGCAGCGTTGGACGCCCTCCGGTACAGTTCTTC.

This clonotype came up a few times. V usage is TRBV12-3 or TRBV12-4 and J usage is TRBJ2-3, with D tentatively TRBD1 or TRBD2 (5 bases each). This CDR3 comprises 14 residues. The V and J ends lost 5 bases and 6 bases respectively, with 15 bases between them. The CDR3 here is CASSPGTHGDTQYF. CDR3 sequence (DNA): TGTGCCAGCAGTCCAGGGACCCACGGGGATACGCAGTATTTT.

The chain combines TRBV12-3 or TRBV12-4 with TRBJ2-5, with D perhaps assigned TRBD1 or TRBD2 (6 bases each). With 2 bases removed from V and 0 bases from J, the gap between germline ends came to 19 bases. This CDR3 contains 18 residues. In DNA, the CDR3 is TGTGCCAGCAGTTTAAGGGGGGCGGCTACCAAGTACCAAGAGACCCAGTACTTC. Encoded protein: CASSLRGAATKYQETQYF.

This chain connects TRBV3-1 to TRBJ2-3, with 10 bases identical to TRBD2. Trimming at V came to 1 base and at J to 4 bases, leaving 8 bases not matched to a gene. Germline CDR1 reads LGHDT; CDR2 reads YNNKEL (reference sequence). The CDR3 has 17 amino acids. In DNA form, the CDR3 reads TGTGCCAGCAGCCAAGTTTCGAGCGGGAGGGCGGCAGATACGCAGTATTTT. Translating gives CASSQVSSGRAADTQYF.

The chain carries TRBV12-3 or TRBV12-4 and TRBJ2-7; D is possibly TRBD1 (6 bases). The CDR3 consists of 15 residues. V lost 5 bases and J 6 bases, leaving 20 bases between the germline ends. The CDR3 region is CASSPGTQLMSEQYF. The DNA of the CDR3 is TGTGCCAGCAGTCCCGGGACACAACTTATGAGCGAGCAGTACTTC.

The sample holds a few counts of this clonotype. The rearrangement joins TRBV15 to TRBJ2-7, with D uncertain. V was cut by 3 bases and J by 0 bases, with 9 bases left in between. The CDR3 spans 14 residues. CDR1 LNHNV and CDR2 YYDKDF come from the germline V gene (reference sequence). CDR3 bases: TGTGCCACCAGCAGGGGCCGGAGCTCCTACGAGCAGTACTTC. Protein product: CATSRGRSSYEQYF.

V is TRBV7-2 and J is TRBJ2-3; 7 bases match TRBD1. In germline, CDR1 is SGHTA, CDR2 FQGNSA. The CDR3 length is 15 residues. The V and J ends lost 5 bases and 2 bases, in that order; junction bases with no gene match: 7. The DNA of the CDR3 is TGTGCCAGCAGCGCGACAGGGTCTATCACAGATACGCAGTATTTT. It specifies CASSATGSITDTQYF.

This sequence joins TRBV27 and TRBJ2-7; D gene uncertain. Between the trimmed V and J ends, which lost 5 bases and 5 bases, there was a span of 25 bases. The germline V gene encodes CDR1 MNHEY and CDR2 SMNVEV (reference sequence). The CDR3 sequence is 17 residues long. CDR3 sequence reads: CASSPLGSNGPFHEQYF. The CDR3 DNA follows: TGTGCCAGCAGTCCCCTTGGGTCCAACGGCCCCTTTCACGAGCAGTACTTC.

The chain is built from TRBV7-6 and TRBJ1-4, with D perhaps TRBD1 (5 bases). The CDR3 is 16 amino acids. Germline-derived CDR1 and CDR2 are SGHVS and FNYEAQ. V lost 7 bases to trimming and J lost 0 bases, with 15 bases between them. CDR3 protein: CASKPGALATNEKLFF. In DNA, the CDR3 is TGTGCCAGCAAACCTGGGGCCCTTGCAACTAATGAAAAACTGTTTTTT.

The chain carries TRBV18 and TRBJ2-5; tentatively, D is TRBD2 (5 bases). The CDR3 contains 14 residues. Germline CDR1 is KGHSH and CDR2 is LQKENI. V was clipped by 6 bases and J by 4 bases, with 15 bases between them. CDR3 amino acids: CASSQLEFRETQYF. The DNA of the CDR3 is TGTGCCAGCTCCCAACTAGAATTCAGAGAGACCCAGTACTTC.

The chain couples TRBV5-5 to TRBJ1-1; 7 positions agree with TRBD1. Germline trimming cut 4 bases from V and 1 base from J; bases unmatched to any gene: 4. Germline-derived CDR1 and CDR2 are SGHKS and YYEKEE (reference sequence). The CDR3 has 14 amino acids. As DNA, the CDR3 is TGTGCCAGCAGCCTGACAGGGCAGAACACTGAAGCTTTCTTT. This codes for CASSLTGQNTEAFF.